The source of this T cell receptor (beta chain) is a study of spatial heterogeneity in lung cancer. As for time point: sample taken at primary tumor resection. Frozen PBMC, nontumor lung or tumor provided whole RNA, which was sequenced unsorted. This clonotype has a count of ten or more. What it binds is unknown. This CDR3 region has 14 residues. With 6 bases removed from V and 6 bases from J, the gap between germline ends came to 18 bases. Study-level results: Within tumors, counts of expanded alpha and beta TCRs tracked tumor mutation counts.

TCRdb reprocessed the 5' RACE reads with MiXCR, giving one entry per CDR3 protein. The sample holds about 4,000 distinct CDR3 sequences; more than 8% are singletons and the top ten take 28%. This specimen was lung tumor tissue, taken at surgery. V gene TRBV12-3 or TRBV12-4 combines with J gene TRBJ2-7; perhaps D is TRBD1 or TRBD2 (5 bases each). This receptor was identified in a male donor with early-stage non-small cell lung cancer. The CDR3 reads CASRASEGQTEQYF. In DNA form, the CDR3 reads TGTGCCAGCAGGGCCAGCGAGGGGCAGACCGAGCAGTACTTC.